This T cell receptor (beta chain) was profiled in a study of T cell responses to AZD1222 COVID-19 vaccine. Study-wide results and caveats: Just 5 to 7 AZD1222 recipients were seropositive at baseline. Samples come after the peak T cell response, not at day 14. Donors were largely white British and mainly female; clonal diversity was possibly underestimated. With two AZD1222 doses given, Spike-specific TCR breadth and depth both rose.

Concerning this clone: The antigen is not known.

This CDR3 comprises 15 residues. Germline values: CDR1 SGHTA, CDR2 FQGTGA. V lost 4 bases, J lost 4 bases, and 5 bases stayed unmatched. Profiling relied on immunoSEQ multiplex PCR, and the TCRdb table lists in-frame clones only, not all of them. The data contain some 140,000 clones, about 92% of them singletons. The source of this sequence is an adult in good health. J is TRBJ2-1 and V is TRBV7-3; 9 bases match TRBD1. This sample comprised peripheral blood, obtained on day 0 of AZD1222 vaccination. CDR3 sequence reads: CASSSQGARYNEQFF. The CDR3, as DNA: TGTGCCAGCAGCTCACAGGGGGCAAGGTACAATGAGCAGTTCTTC. Combining the CDR3 with reference TRBV7-3 and TRBJ2-1 gives the whole variable domain GAGVSQTPSNKVTEKGKYVELRCDPISGHTALYWYRQSLGQGPEFLIYFQGTGAADDSGLPNDRFFAVRPEGSVSTLKIQRTERGDSAVYLCASSSQGARYNEQFFGPGTRLTVL.